Below, 4 T cell receptor beta chains from the same sample are listed, as sequenced in a study of cytomegalovirus exposure and HLA in healthy donors. The primer mix had 60 Vbeta and 13 Jbeta primers. Method: immunoSEQ multiplex PCR; TCRdb's copy keeps in-frame clones and lacks some. Of more than 95,000 clones listed, around 80% were seen once; the top ten hold approximately 8%. The sample taken for sequencing was PBMCs. All receptors come from a man in his forties or fifties in good health and CMV-seropositive.

The chain links TRBV6-5 to TRBJ1-5, with 7 bases aligning to TRBD1. Per the germline V gene, CDR1 is MNHEY and CDR2 is SVGAGI. The CDR3 totals 14 residues. The J segment lost 5 bases and the V segment lost 0 bases, leaving 1 base of the junction unmatched. CDR3 DNA: TGTGCCAGCAGTTACTCGAGGGGGCATCAGCCCCAGCATTTT. Its protein product is CASSYSRGHQPQHF.

The genes are TRBV29-1 and TRBJ1-1; 9 nucleotides align to TRBD1. The junction had 7 bases not matched to a gene; V was cut back by 6 bases and J by 5 bases. Germline values: CDR1 SQVTM, CDR2 ANQGSEA. The CDR3 spans 13 residues. CDR3 in DNA: TGCAGCGTACTCGGGACAGGGTGGACTGAAGCTTTCTTT. Translation: CSVLGTGWTEAFF.

This sequence joins TRBV11-3 and TRBJ1-1, with TRBD1 identical over 10 bases. Germline CDR1 is SGHNT and CDR2 is YENEEA. Trimming took 5 bases from V and 0 from J; bases not matched to a gene: 3. There are 15 residues in the CDR3. The CDR3 loop reads CASSRDRGLNTEAFF. CDR3 DNA: TGTGCCAGCAGCCGGGACAGGGGATTGAACACTGAAGCTTTCTTT. Variable domain in full (rest from reference TRBV11-3 and TRBJ1-1): EAGVVQSPRYKIIEKKQPVAFWCNPISGHNTLYWYLQNLGQGPELLIRYENEEAVDDSQLPKDRFSAERLKGVDSTLKIQPAELGDSAVYLCASSRDRGLNTEAFFGQGTRLTVV.

This chain links TRBV15 with TRBJ1-5; possible D gene TRBD1, 5 bases. Germline loops: CDR1 LNHNV, CDR2 YYDKDF (reference sequence). The CDR3 loop spans 15 amino acids. With 5 bases removed from V and 3 bases from J, the gap between germline ends came to 14 bases. CDR3 DNA sequence: TGTGCCACCAGCGCAACGACAGATAACAATCAGCCCCAGCATTTT. It translates to CATSATTDNNQPQHF.